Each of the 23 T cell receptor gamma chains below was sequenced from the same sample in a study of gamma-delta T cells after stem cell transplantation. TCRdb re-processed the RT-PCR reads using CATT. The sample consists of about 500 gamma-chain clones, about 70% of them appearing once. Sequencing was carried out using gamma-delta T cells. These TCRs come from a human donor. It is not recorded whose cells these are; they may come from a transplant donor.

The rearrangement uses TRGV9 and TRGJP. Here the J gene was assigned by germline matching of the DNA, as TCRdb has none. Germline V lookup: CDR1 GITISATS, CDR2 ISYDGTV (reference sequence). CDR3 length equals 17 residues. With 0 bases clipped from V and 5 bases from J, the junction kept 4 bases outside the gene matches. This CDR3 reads CALWEVREELGKKIKVF. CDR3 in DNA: TGTGCCTTGTGGGAGGTGCGGGAAGAGTTGGGCAAAAAAATCAAGGTATTT.

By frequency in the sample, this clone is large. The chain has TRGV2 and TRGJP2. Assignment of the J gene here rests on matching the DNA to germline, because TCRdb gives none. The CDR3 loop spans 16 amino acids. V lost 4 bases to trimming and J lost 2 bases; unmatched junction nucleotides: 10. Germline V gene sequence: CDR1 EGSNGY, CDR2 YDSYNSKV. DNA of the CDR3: TGTGCCACCTGGGAGGTTGCTGGGAGTAGTGATTGGATCAAGACGTTT. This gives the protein CATWEVAGSSDWIKTF.

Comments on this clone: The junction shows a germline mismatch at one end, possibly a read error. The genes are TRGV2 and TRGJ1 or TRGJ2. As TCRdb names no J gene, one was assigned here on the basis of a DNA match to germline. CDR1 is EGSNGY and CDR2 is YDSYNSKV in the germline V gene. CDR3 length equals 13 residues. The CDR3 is CATWNGGYYKKLF. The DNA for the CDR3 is TGTGCCACCTGGAACGGGGGTTATTATAAGAAACTCTTT.

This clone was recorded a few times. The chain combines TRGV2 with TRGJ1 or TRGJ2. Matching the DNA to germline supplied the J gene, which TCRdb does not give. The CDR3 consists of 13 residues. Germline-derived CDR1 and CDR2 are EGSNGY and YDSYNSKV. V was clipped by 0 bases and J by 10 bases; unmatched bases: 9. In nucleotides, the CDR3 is TGTGCCACCTGGGACGGGCAATGGTTAAAGAAACTCTTT. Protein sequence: CATWDGQWLKKLF.

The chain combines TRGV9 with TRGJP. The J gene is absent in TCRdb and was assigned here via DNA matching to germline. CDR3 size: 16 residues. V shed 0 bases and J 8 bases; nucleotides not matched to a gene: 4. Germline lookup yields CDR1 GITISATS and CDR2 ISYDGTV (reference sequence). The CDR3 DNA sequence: TGTGCCTTGTGGGAGGTGTGGAAGTTGGGCAAAAAAATCAAGGTATTT. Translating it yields CALWEVWKLGKKIKVF.

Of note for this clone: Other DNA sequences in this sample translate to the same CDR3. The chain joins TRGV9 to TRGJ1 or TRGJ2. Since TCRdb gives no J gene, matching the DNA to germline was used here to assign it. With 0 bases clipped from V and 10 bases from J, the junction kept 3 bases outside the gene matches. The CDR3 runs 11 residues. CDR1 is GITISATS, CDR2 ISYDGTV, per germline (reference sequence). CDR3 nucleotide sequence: TGTGCCTTGTGGGAGGTGCGGAAGAAACTCTTT. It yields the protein CALWEVRKKLF.

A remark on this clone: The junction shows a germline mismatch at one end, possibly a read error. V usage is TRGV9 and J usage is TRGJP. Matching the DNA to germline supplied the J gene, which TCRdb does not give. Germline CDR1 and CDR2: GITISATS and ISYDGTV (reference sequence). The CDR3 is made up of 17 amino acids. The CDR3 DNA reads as TGTGCCTTGTGGGAGGCGTATAAAGAGTTGGGAAAAAAAATCAAGGTATTT. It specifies CALWEAYKELGKKIKVF.

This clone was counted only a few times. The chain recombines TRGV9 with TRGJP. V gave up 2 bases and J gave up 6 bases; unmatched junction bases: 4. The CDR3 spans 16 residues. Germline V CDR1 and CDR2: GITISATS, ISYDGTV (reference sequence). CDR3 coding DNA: TGTGCCTTGTGGGAGGAGGGAGAGTTGGGCAAAAAAATCAAGGTATTT. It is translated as CALWEEGELGKKIKVF.

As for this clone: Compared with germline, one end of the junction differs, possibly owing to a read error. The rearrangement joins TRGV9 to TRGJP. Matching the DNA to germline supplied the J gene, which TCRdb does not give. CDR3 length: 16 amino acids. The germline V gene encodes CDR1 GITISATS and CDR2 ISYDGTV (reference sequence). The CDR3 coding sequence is TGTGCCTTGTGGGACGCACAAGAGTTGGGCAAAAAAAACAAGGTATTT. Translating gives CALWDAQELGKKNKVF.

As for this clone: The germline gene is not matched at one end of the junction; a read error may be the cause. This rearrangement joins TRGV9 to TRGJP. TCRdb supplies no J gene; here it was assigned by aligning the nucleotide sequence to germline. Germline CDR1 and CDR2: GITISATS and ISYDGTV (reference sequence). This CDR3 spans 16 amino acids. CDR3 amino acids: CALWEDRELGKKSKVF. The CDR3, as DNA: TGTGCCTTGTGGGAGGATCGGGAGTTGGGAAAAAAAAGCAAGGTATTT.

The CDR3 DNA follows: TGTGCCTTGTGGGAGGTGTCGGAGTTGGGCAAAAAAATCAAGGTATTT. Translated: CALWEVSELGKKIKVF. The chain links TRGV9 to TRGJP. Germline matching of the DNA provided the J gene here, since TCRdb leaves it blank. This CDR3 spans 16 amino acids. The germline CDR1 and CDR2 sequences are GITISATS and ISYDGTV (reference sequence). With V trimmed by 0 bases and J by 7 bases, 3 bases remained unmatched.

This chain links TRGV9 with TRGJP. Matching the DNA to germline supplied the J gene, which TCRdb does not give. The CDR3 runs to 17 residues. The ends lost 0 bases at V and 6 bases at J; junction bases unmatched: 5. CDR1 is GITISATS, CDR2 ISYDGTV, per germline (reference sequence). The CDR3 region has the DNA TGTGCCTTGTGGGAGGTGCTGGGAGAGTTGGGCAAAAAAATCAAGGTATTT. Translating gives CALWEVLGELGKKIKVF.

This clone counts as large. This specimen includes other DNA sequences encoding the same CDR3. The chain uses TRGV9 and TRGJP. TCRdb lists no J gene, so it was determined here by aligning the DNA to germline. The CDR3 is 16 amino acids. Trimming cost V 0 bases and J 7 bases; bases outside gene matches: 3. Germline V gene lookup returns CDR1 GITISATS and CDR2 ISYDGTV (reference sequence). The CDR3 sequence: CALWEVGELGKKIKVF. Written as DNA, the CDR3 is TGTGCCTTGTGGGAGGTGGGGGAGTTGGGCAAAAAAATCAAGGTATTT.

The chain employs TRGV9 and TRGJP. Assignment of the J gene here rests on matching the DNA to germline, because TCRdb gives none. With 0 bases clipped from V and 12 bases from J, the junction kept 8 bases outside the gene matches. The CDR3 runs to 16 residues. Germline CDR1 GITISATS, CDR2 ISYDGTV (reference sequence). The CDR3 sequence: CALWEVQLSGKKIKVF. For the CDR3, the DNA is TGTGCCTTGTGGGAGGTGCAATTGTCGGGCAAAAAAATCAAGGTATTT.

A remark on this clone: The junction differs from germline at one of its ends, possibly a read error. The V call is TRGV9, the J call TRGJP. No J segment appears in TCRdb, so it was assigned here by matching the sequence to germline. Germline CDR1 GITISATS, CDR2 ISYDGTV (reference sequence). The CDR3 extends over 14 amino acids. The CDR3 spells CALWVELGKKNKVF. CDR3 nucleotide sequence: TGTGCCTTGTGGGTGGAGTTGGGCAAAAAAAACAAGGTATTT.

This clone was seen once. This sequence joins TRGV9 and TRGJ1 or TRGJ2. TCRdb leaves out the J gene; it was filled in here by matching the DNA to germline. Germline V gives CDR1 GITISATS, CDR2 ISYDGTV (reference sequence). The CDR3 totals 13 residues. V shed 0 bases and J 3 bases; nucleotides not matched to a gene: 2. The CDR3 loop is CALWEVPYYKKLF. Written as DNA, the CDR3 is TGTGCCTTGTGGGAGGTGCCTTATTATAAGAAACTCTTT.

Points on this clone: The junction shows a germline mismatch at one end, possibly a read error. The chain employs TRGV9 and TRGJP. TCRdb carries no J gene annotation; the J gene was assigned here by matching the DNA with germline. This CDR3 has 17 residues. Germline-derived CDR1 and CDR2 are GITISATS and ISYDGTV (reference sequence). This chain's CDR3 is CASWEVGQELGKKIKVF. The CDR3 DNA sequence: TGTGCCTCGTGGGAGGTGGGTCAAGAGTTGGGCAAAAAAATCAAGGTATTT.

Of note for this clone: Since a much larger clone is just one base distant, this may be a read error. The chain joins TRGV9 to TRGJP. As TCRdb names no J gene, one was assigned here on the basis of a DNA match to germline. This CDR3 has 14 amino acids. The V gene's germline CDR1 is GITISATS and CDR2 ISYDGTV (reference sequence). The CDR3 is CALREELGKKIKVF. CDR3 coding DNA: TGTGCCTTGCGGGAAGAGTTGGGCAAAAAAATCAAGGTATTT.

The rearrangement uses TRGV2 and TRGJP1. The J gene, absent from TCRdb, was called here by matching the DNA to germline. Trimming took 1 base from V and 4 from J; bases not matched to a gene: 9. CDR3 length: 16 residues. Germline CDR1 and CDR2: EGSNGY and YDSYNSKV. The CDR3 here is CATWDGRGVTGWFKIF. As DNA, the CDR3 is TGTGCCACCTGGGACGGTCGTGGGGTCACTGGTTGGTTCAAGATATTT.

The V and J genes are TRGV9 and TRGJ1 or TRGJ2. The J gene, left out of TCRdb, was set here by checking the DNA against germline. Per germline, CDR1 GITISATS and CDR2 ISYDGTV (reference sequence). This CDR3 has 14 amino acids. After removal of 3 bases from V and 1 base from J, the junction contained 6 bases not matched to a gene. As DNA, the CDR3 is TGTGCCTTGTGGGAGCGGACAAATTATTATAAGAAACTCTTT. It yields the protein CALWERTNYYKKLF.

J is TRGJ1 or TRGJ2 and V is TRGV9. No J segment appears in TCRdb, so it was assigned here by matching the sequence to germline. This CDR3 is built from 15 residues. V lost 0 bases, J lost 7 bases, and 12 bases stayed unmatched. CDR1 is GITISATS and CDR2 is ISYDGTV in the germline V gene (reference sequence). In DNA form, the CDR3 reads TGTGCCTTGTGGGAGGTGCTCGGTATTCGGTATAAGAAACTCTTT. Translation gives CALWEVLGIRYKKLF.

CDR3: CATWDSKRHYYKKLF. DNA of the CDR3: TGTGCCACCTGGGACAGTAAACGGCATTATTATAAGAAACTCTTT. This chain joins TRGV3 and TRGJ1 or TRGJ2. The J gene is absent in TCRdb and was assigned here via DNA matching to germline. Trimming removed 1 base from V and 2 bases from J; junction bases left unmatched: 8. Germline V gene sequence: CDR1 VTNTFY, CDR2 YDVSTARD (reference sequence). The CDR3 spans 15 residues.

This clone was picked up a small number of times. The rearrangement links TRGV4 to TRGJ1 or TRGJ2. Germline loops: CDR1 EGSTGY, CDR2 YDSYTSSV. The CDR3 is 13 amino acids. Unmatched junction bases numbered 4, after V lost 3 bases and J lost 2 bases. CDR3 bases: TGTGCCACCTGGGATTGGGATTATTATAAGAAACTCTTT. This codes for CATWDWDYYKKLF.